This passage covers 31 T cell receptor beta chains from one sample sequenced in a study of CD8+CD57+ T cells in acquired aplastic anemia. Patients who underwent sequencing had shown CD8+CD57+ cell expansion by flow cytometry. For CDR3 and TCR beta VDJ profiling, genomic DNA was the template used. TCRdb analysed the reads with MiXCR anew, one entry per CDR3 protein. The sample yields roughly 250,000 distinct CDR3 sequences, roughly half seen once. Sequenced sample: sorted CD4+, CD8+, or CD8+CD57+ T cells (not recorded which) from PBMCs. These receptors came from a human donor with aplastic anemia.

The rearrangement uses TRBV29-1 and TRBJ2-3, with a weak D call TRBD1 (6 bases). This CDR3 has 13 amino acids. V shed 5 bases and J shed 7 bases, with 16 bases lying between them. Germline CDR1 reads SQVTM; CDR2 reads ANQGSEA. The CDR3 region is CSVSTGMGNTQYF. For the CDR3, the DNA is TGCAGCGTTTCGACAGGAATGGGGAATACGCAGTATTTT.

This clonotype was found many times. The chain links TRBV7-6 to TRBJ2-3; D remains unclear. The length of the CDR3 is 14 residues. Germline V gene sequence: CDR1 SGHVS, CDR2 FNYEAQ. Trimming stripped 2 bases from V and 2 bases from J, with 8 bases between. CDR3 residues: CASSLRVTTDTQYF. DNA for the CDR3: TGTGCCAGCAGCTTACGGGTAACCACAGATACGCAGTATTTT.

This sequence joins TRBV2 and TRBJ1-2; no definite D call. Trimming removed 7 bases at V and 4 bases at J, with 19 bases between. Germline V gene sequence: CDR1 SNHLY, CDR2 FYNNEI. This CDR3 spans 15 amino acids. This CDR3 reads CASTTVQISFYGYTF. The CDR3, as DNA: TGTGCCAGCACTACTGTGCAGATAAGTTTCTATGGCTACACCTTC. The full variable domain, with the rest looked up from reference TRBV2 and TRBJ1-2, is EPEVTQTPSHQVTQMGQEVILRCVPISNHLYFYWYRQILGQKVEFLVSFYNNEISEKSEIFDDQFSVERPDGSNFTLKIRSTKLEDSAMYFCASTTVQISFYGYTFGSGTRLTVV.

This clonotype was counted a single time. Germline and junction disagree at one end, which may indicate a read error. The chain uses TRBV9 and TRBJ2-7; possible D gene TRBD2, 5 bases. The CDR3 is made up of 12 amino acids. Germline values: CDR1 SGDLS, CDR2 YYNGEE. CDR3 loop: CASSGITGELYF. CDR3 sequence (DNA): TGTGCCAGCAGCGGAATTACCGGGGAGCTGTACTTC.

The chain couples TRBV30 to TRBJ2-1; 12 bases map to TRBD2. The V and J ends lost 3 bases and 6 bases, in that order; junction bases with no gene match: 6. The length of the CDR3 is 15 residues. In germline, CDR1 is GTSNPN, CDR2 SVGIG (reference sequence). Here the CDR3 DNA reads TGTGCCTGGAGCGACGGACTAGCGGGGTCCAATGAGCAGTTCTTC. It yields the protein CAWSDGLAGSNEQFF.

This clonotype was found a few times. CDR3 region: CAWSQDYEQYF. The DNA for the CDR3 is TGTGCCTGGAGCCAAGACTACGAGCAGTACTTC. The chain employs TRBV30 and TRBJ2-7; D unclear. Trimming pared 3 bases from V and 3 bases from J, leaving 6 bases between. There are 11 residues in the CDR3. The germline gives CDR1 GTSNPN, CDR2 SVGIG (reference sequence).

This clonotype was seen ten or more times. The genes are TRBV7-9 and TRBJ2-3; 11 bases map to TRBD2. This CDR3 spans 16 amino acids. Germline CDR1 and CDR2: SEHNR and FQNEAQ (reference sequence). Losses at the gene ends were 4 bases for V and 2 bases for J; bases not matched to a gene: 5. In nucleotides, the CDR3 is TGTGCCAGCAGCTCCGGGACTAGCGGAGACACAGATACGCAGTATTTT. Translating gives CASSSGTSGDTDTQYF.

As concerns this clonotype: At one end the junction does not follow the germline gene, possibly because of a read error. The V gene is TRBV15, the J gene TRBJ1-2, with 9 positions matching TRBD1. The J call is doubtful: the DNA matches TRBJ2-7 better. The germline V gene has CDR1 LNHNV and CDR2 YYDKDF (reference sequence). The CDR3 has 16 amino acids. This CDR3 is CAISRPSGTGYYEQYF. Here the CDR3 DNA reads TGTGCCATCAGCAGACCCTCCGGGACAGGGTACTACGAGCAGTACTTC.

This clonotype was picked up one time. This rearrangement joins TRBV20-1 to TRBJ1-2; D unresolved. This CDR3 comprises 15 residues. Trimming took 0 bases from V and 7 from J, leaving 18 bases between them. The V gene's germline CDR1 is DFQATT and CDR2 SNEGSKA (reference sequence). The CDR3 DNA reads TGCAGTGCTAGAGATTTTGGCCGGAGGACCGGTGGCTACACCTTC. Protein: CSARDFGRRTGGYTF.

This clonotype turned up a few times. The genes are TRBV14 and TRBJ2-7; TRBD1 matches 11 bases. V was pared by 8 bases and J by 5 bases, with 11 bases of the junction left unmatched. Germline CDR1 reads SGHDN; CDR2 reads FVKESK. The CDR3 has 15 residues. The CDR3 nucleotides read TGTGCCAGCTCACCAACGGGACAGGGGGTCGACGAGCAGTACTTC. Its translation: CASSPTGQGVDEQYF.

This clonotype has ten or more counts. This rearrangement joins TRBV10-3 to TRBJ1-2; possibly TRBD1 for D (5 bases). V was cut by 7 bases and J by 7 bases, with 22 bases left in between. The germline V gene has CDR1 ENHRY and CDR2 SYGVKD. CDR3 size: 15 residues. The CDR3 region is CAINLDPGPWSGYTF. In nucleotides, the CDR3 is TGTGCCATCAATCTCGATCCGGGACCTTGGTCTGGCTACACCTTC.

The chain couples TRBV6-4 to TRBJ2-7; 7 nucleotides agree with TRBD2. This CDR3 contains 15 residues. The germline CDR1 and CDR2 sequences are MRHNA and SNTAGT. The V gene end was trimmed by 5 bases and the J gene end by 4 bases; junction bases not matched to a gene: 11. DNA for the CDR3: TGTGCCAGCAGTAGCGGGGATGGGGGGATTTACGAGCAGTACTTC. It translates to CASSSGDGGIYEQYF.

This clonotype was observed at least ten times. This chain joins TRBV4-3 and TRBJ2-1; D may match TRBD1 or TRBD2 (5 bases each). This CDR3 spans 14 amino acids. Germline CDR1 LGHNA, CDR2 YSLEER. The germline V and J ends were trimmed by 0 bases and 8 bases, with 11 bases remaining between them. The CDR3 region is CASSQEGPGHEQFF. Written as DNA, the CDR3 is TGCGCCAGCAGCCAAGAGGGCCCGGGACATGAGCAGTTCTTC.

The chain carries TRBV25-1 and TRBJ2-3, with D possibly matching TRBD1 (5 bases). There are 16 residues in the CDR3. Trimming pared 2 bases from V and 3 bases from J, leaving 15 bases between. Germline-derived CDR1 and CDR2 are MGHDK and SYGVNS. The CDR3 sequence: CASSETEQGRTDTQYF. The DNA of the CDR3 is TGTGCCAGCAGTGAAACGGAGCAGGGCAGGACAGATACGCAGTATTTT.

Remarks on this clonotype: A much larger clone is a single base away; this may be a read error. The CDR3 does not close with the conserved phenylalanine or tryptophan, likely indicating a read error. The gene calls are TRBV27 and TRBJ1-6; no reliable D call. This CDR3 has 12 amino acids. V dropped 4 bases and J dropped 2 bases, with 0 bases sitting between them. CDR1 MNHEY and CDR2 SMNVEV come from the germline V gene (reference sequence). The CDR3 DNA reads as TGTGCCAGCAGTTCCTATAATTCACCCCTCCACCTT. Translating gives CASSSYNSPLHL.

There are many counts of this clonotype. The rearrangement links TRBV12-3 or TRBV12-4 to TRBJ2-7; the D call may be TRBD1 or TRBD2 (5 bases each). This CDR3 has 12 residues. V gave up 2 bases and J gave up 6 bases, with 8 bases separating them. The CDR3 region is CASSLIGAEQYF. The CDR3 DNA follows: TGTGCCAGCAGTTTAATCGGGGCCGAGCAGTACTTC.

This clonotype has at least ten counts. The chain joins TRBV7-9 to TRBJ2-7; 9 bases align to TRBD1. V shed 4 bases, J shed 6 bases, and the junction held 13 bases outside the gene matches. This CDR3 spans 16 amino acids. Germline V lookup: CDR1 SEHNR, CDR2 FQNEAQ (reference sequence). The DNA of the CDR3 is TGTGCCAGCAGCTCAGGCCCGGACACAGGGGGCGCCGAGCAGTACTTC. It translates to CASSSGPDTGGAEQYF. Filled out from reference TRBV7-9 and TRBJ2-7, the complete variable domain reads DTGVSQNPRHKITKRGQNVTFRCDPISEHNRLYWYRQTLGQGPEFLTYFQNEAQLEKSRLLSDRFSAERPKGSFSTLEIQRTEQGDSAMYLCASSSGPDTGGAEQYFGPGTRLTVT.

This clonotype was counted ten times or more. The chain carries TRBV29-1 and TRBJ2-7; D assignment may be TRBD1 or TRBD2 (6 bases each). Germline V gene lookup returns CDR1 SQVTM and CDR2 ANQGSEA. This CDR3 is built from 13 residues. The V and J ends lost 3 bases and 5 bases respectively, with 14 bases between them. The CDR3 bases are TGCAGCGTTGAGCGGGACACCCCACACGAGCAGTACTTC. Translating gives CSVERDTPHEQYF.

This clonotype was counted once. Given a much more abundant clone one base away, this may be a read error. The chain carries TRBV7-2 and TRBJ2-7; 8 bases fit TRBD2. The ends lost 8 bases at V and 7 bases at J; junction bases unmatched: 16. Germline loops: CDR1 SGHTA, CDR2 FQGNSA. The CDR3 totals 15 residues. The CDR3 DNA reads as TGTGCCAGCCGACCTAGCGGGTTCTCCTACAATGAGCAGTACTTC. Protein sequence: CASRPSGFSYNEQYF.

The V gene is TRBV4-1, the J gene TRBJ2-7, with D maybe TRBD2 (6 bases). Germline lookup yields CDR1 MGHRA and CDR2 YSYEKL. V lost 4 bases and J 3 bases, leaving 22 bases between the germline ends. The length of the CDR3 is 17 residues. The DNA of the CDR3 is TGCGCCAGCAGCCCCACATACCTGGGAGGCAGACACTACGAGCAGTACTTC. It translates to CASSPTYLGGRHYEQYF.

The chain employs TRBV19 and TRBJ1-4, with no clear D. CDR3 length: 14 amino acids. Trimming took off 7 bases at V and 8 bases at J, with 17 bases between the two ends. Germline V gene lookup returns CDR1 LNHDA and CDR2 SQIVND (reference sequence). CDR3 residues: CASKIIGTSEKLFF. For the CDR3, the DNA is TGTGCCAGTAAGATTATTGGCACGTCGGAAAAACTGTTTTTT.

In this sample, this clonotype turned up once. With a much larger clone just one base away, this may be a read error. This chain joins TRBV4-1 and TRBJ2-1; no clear D gene. The CDR3 has 11 amino acids. Germline V gene lookup returns CDR1 MGHRA and CDR2 YSYEKL. Here the CDR3 DNA reads TGCGCCAGCAGCCAAGACAATGGGCAGTTCTTC. It specifies CASSQDNGQFF.

This clonotype was recorded at least ten times. This chain joins TRBV7-9 and TRBJ1-1; D unclear. Trimming removed 5 bases at V and 8 bases at J, with 12 bases between. The CDR3 consists of 12 residues. Germline V gene sequence: CDR1 SEHNR, CDR2 FQNEAQ (reference sequence). Here the CDR3 reads CASSLPRFEAFF. The CDR3 bases are TGTGCCAGCAGCCTACCTCGGTTCGAAGCTTTCTTT.

This clonotype was seen repeatedly, ten times or more. The genes are TRBV29-1 and TRBJ1-2; D is perhaps TRBD1 (5 bases). V dropped 1 base and J dropped 3 bases, with 27 bases sitting between them. Germline V CDR1 and CDR2: SQVTM, ANQGSEA. The CDR3 extends over 19 amino acids. The CDR3 reads CSVEARQSGEYPFHYGYTF. CDR3 nucleotides: TGCAGCGTTGAAGCTCGACAGTCAGGAGAATACCCGTTTCACTATGGCTACACCTTC.

J is TRBJ2-5 and V is TRBV7-2; a possible D gene is TRBD2 (6 bases). Germline V gene data show CDR1 as SGHTA and CDR2 as FQGNSA. This CDR3 has 15 residues. Trimming removed 0 bases from V and 9 bases from J, with 17 bases in between. The CDR3 sequence: CASSLALSGYRAQYF. As DNA, the CDR3 is TGTGCCAGCAGCTTAGCCCTTAGCGGCTATAGGGCCCAGTACTTC.

The V gene is TRBV6-6, the J gene TRBJ2-3; D unclear. CDR3 length equals 16 residues. Germline CDR1 MNHNY, CDR2 SVGAGI (reference sequence). Trimming stripped 3 bases from V and 4 bases from J, with 17 bases between. The CDR3 is CASSYLPDSGADTQYF. CDR3 coding DNA: TGTGCCAGCAGTTATCTCCCCGATTCGGGCGCAGATACGCAGTATTTT.

This clonotype was observed a few times. The junction departs from the called germline gene at one end, perhaps through a read error. V is TRBV7-9 and J is TRBJ2-2; D could derive from TRBD1 or TRBD2 (6 bases each). CDR3 length equals 16 residues. The germline gives CDR1 SEHNR, CDR2 FQNEAQ (reference sequence). The CDR3 spells CASSLDRGPEHRGAVF. The CDR3 coding sequence is TGTGCCAGCAGCTTAGATCGGGGGCCCGAACACCGGGGAGCTGTTTTT.

This clonotype was seen a single time. Here the CDR3 DNA reads TGTGCCAGCATTATGGGGGACTCCTACGAGCAGTACTTC. Its translation is CASIMGDSYEQYF. The chain combines TRBV10-3 with TRBJ2-7; D may match TRBD1 or TRBD2 (5 bases each). Germline V lookup: CDR1 ENHRY, CDR2 SYGVKD. V lost 10 bases to trimming and J lost 0 bases, with 13 bases between them. The length of the CDR3 is 13 residues.

The sample holds many counts of this clonotype. The CDR3 protein is CASSLGGGGDGYTF. The CDR3, as DNA: TGTGCCAGCAGTTTGGGGGGAGGGGGAGATGGCTACACCTTC. This sequence joins TRBV12-3 or TRBV12-4 and TRBJ1-2, with D maybe TRBD1 (6 bases). V was cut by 3 bases and J by 6 bases, with 14 bases left in between. The CDR3 contains 14 residues.

This clonotype was seen ten or more times. This chain joins TRBV4-1 and TRBJ2-1, with 9 positions matching TRBD2. CDR1 and CDR2 (germline): MGHRA, YSYEKL. The CDR3 contains 15 residues. Trimming cost V 5 bases and J 2 bases; bases outside gene matches: 4. In nucleotides, the CDR3 is TGCGCCAGCAGCTCCTCTAGCGGGACCTACAATGAGCAGTTCTTC. It translates to CASSSSSGTYNEQFF.

In this sample, this clonotype turned up many times. The chain joins TRBV13 to TRBJ2-1, with 9 positions matching TRBD2. The CDR3 is 15 residues long. Germline V gene lookup returns CDR1 PRHDT and CDR2 FYEKMQ (reference sequence). V lost 5 bases to trimming and J lost 8 bases; unmatched junction nucleotides: 10. CDR3 sequence reads: CASSPQTSGGDEQFF. In DNA form, the CDR3 reads TGTGCCAGCAGCCCGCAGACTAGCGGAGGGGATGAGCAGTTCTTC. The entire variable domain, with the rest obtained from reference TRBV13 and TRBJ2-1, is as follows: AAGVIQSPRHLIKEKRETATLKCYPIPRHDTVYWYQQGPGQDPQFLISFYEKMQSDKGSIPDRFSAQQFSDYHSELNMSSLELGDSALYFCASSPQTSGGDEQFFGPGTRLTVL.